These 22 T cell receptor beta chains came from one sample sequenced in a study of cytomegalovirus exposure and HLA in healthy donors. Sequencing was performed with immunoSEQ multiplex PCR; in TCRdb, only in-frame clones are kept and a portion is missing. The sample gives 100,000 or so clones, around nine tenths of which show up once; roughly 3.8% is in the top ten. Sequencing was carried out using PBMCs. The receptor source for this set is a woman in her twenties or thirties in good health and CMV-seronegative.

The CDR3 DNA is TGTGCCAGCAGCTTAAACACAGATACGCAGTATTTT. Encoded protein: CASSLNTDTQYF. The V call is TRBV9, the J call TRBJ2-3, with D unclear. The CDR3 loop spans 12 amino acids. Germline V lookup: CDR1 SGDLS, CDR2 YYNGEE. V lost 4 bases, J lost 2 bases, and 5 bases lay in between.

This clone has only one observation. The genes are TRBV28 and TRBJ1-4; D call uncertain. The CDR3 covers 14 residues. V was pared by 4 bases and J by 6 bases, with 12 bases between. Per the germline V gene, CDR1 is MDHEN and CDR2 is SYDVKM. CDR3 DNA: TGTGCCAGCAGTTCGTCCGGGTGGGATGAAAAACTGTTTTTT. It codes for CASSSSGWDEKLFF.

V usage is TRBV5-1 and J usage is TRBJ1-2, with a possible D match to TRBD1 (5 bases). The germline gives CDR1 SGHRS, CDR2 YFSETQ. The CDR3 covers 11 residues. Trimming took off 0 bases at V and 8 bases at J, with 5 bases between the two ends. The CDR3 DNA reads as TGCGCCAGCAGCTTGGGGGGCGGCTACACCTTC. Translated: CASSLGGGYTF.

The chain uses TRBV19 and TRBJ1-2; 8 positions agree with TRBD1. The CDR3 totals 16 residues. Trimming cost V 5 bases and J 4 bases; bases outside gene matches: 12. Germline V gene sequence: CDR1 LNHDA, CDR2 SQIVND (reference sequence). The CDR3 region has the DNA TGTGCCAGTAGTCCGAGTTACACAGGGGGTGGCTATGGCTACACCTTC. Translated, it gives CASSPSYTGGGYGYTF.

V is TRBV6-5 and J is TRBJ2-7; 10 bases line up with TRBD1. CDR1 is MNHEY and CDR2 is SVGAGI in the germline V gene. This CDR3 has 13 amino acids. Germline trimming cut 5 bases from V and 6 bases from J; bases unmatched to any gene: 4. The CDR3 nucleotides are TGTGCCAGCAGTACCGGGACAGGGGCCGAGCAGTACTTC. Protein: CASSTGTGAEQYF.

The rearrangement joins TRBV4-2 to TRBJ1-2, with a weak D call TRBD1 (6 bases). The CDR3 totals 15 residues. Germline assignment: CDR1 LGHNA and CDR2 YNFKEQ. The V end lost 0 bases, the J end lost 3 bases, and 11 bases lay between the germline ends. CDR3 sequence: CASSQDLGGYYGYTF. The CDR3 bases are TGTGCCAGCAGCCAAGATTTAGGGGGTTACTATGGCTACACCTTC.

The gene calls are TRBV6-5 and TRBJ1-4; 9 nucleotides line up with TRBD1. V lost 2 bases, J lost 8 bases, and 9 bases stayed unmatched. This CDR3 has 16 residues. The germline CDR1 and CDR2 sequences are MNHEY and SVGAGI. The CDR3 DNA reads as TGTGCCAGCAGTTACGCTACCGGGACAGGGCGAGAAAAACTGTTTTTT. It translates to CASSYATGTGREKLFF.

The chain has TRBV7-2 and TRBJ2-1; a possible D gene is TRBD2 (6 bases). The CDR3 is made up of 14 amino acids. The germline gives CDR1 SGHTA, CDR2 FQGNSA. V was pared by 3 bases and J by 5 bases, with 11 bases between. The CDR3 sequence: CASSLDSGNNEQFF. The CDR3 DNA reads TGTGCCAGCAGCTTGGATAGCGGCAACAATGAGCAGTTCTTC. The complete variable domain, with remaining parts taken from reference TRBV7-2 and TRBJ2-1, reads GAGVSQSPSNKVTEKGKDVELRCDPISGHTALYWYRQSLGQGLEFLIYFQGNSAPDKSGLPSDRFSAERTGGSVSTLTIQRTQQEDSAVYLCASSLDSGNNEQFFGPGTRLTVL.

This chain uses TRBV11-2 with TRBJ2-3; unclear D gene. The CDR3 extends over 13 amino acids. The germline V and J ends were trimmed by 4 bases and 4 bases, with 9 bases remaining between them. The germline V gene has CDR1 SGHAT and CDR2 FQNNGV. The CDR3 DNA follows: TGTGCCAGCAGCTCGGTTCCTGCAGATACGCAGTATTTT. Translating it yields CASSSVPADTQYF. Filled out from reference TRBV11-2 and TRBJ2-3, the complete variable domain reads EAGVAQSPRYKIIEKRQSVAFWCNPISGHATLYWYQQILGQGPKLLIQFQNNGVVDDSQLPKDRFSAERLKGVDSTLKIQPAKLEDSAVYLCASSSVPADTQYFGPGTRLTVL.

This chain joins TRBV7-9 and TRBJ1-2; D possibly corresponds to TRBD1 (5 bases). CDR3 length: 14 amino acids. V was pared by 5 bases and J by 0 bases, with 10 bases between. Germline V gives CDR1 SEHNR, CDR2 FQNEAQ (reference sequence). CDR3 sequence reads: CASSVGQTNYGYTF. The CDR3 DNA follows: TGTGCCAGCAGCGTGGGGCAGACTAACTATGGCTACACCTTC. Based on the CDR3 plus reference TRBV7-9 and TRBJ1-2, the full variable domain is DTGVSQNPRHKITKRGQNVTFRCDPISEHNRLYWYRQTLGQGPEFLTYFQNEAQLEKSRLLSDRFSAERPKGSFSTLEIQRTEQGDSAMYLCASSVGQTNYGYTFGSGTRLTVV.

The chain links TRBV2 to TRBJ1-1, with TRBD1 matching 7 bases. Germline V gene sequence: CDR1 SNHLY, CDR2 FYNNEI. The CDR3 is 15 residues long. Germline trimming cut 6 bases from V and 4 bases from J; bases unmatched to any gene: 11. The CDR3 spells CASRDFTGDGTEAFF. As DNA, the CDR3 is TGTGCCAGCAGAGATTTTACAGGGGATGGCACTGAAGCTTTCTTT. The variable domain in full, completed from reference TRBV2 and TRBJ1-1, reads EPEVTQTPSHQVTQMGQEVILRCVPISNHLYFYWYRQILGQKVEFLVSFYNNEISEKSEIFDDQFSVERPDGSNFTLKIRSTKLEDSAMYFCASRDFTGDGTEAFFGQGTRLTVV.

DNA for the CDR3: TGCAGCGTTACATCAGCGAGTTACAATGAGCAGTTCTTC. Translating gives CSVTSASYNEQFF. This chain uses TRBV29-1 with TRBJ2-1; no clear D gene. The CDR3 covers 13 residues. Looked up from germline, CDR1 is SQVTM and CDR2 is ANQGSEA. V lost 5 bases to trimming and J lost 4 bases, with 12 bases between them.

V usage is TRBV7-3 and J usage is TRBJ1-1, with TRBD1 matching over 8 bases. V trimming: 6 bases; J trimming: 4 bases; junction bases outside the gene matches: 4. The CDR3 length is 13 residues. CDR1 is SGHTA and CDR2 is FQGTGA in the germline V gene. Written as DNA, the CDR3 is TGTGCCAGCAGTCCAACAGGGGGCACTGAAGCTTTCTTT. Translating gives CASSPTGGTEAFF.

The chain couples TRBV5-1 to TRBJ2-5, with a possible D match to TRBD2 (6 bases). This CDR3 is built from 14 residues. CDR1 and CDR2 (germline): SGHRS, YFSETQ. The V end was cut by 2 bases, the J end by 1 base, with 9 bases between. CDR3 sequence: CASSFGTPQETQYF. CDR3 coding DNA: TGCGCCAGCAGCTTTGGGACTCCCCAAGAGACCCAGTACTTC.

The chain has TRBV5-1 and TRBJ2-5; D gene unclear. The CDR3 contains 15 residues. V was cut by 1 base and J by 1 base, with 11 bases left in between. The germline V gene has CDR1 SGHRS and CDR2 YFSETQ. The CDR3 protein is CASSLISGPQETQYF. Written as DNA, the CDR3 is TGCGCCAGCAGCTTGATATCGGGTCCCCAAGAGACCCAGTACTTC. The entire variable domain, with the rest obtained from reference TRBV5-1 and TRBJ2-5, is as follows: KAGVTQTPRYLIKTRGQQVTLSCSPISGHRSVSWYQQTPGQGLQFLFEYFSETQRNKGNFPGRFSGRQFSNSRSEMNVSTLELGDSALYLCASSLISGPQETQYFGPGTRLLVL.

CDR3 in DNA: TGTGCCAGCAGCCTAACGATCAGCGGGACCCGGCTCACCTTC. This encodes CASSLTISGTRLTF. The V call is TRBV6-5, the J call TRBJ1-2; a possible D gene is TRBD1 (5 bases). The CDR3 spans 14 residues. Germline V gives CDR1 MNHEY, CDR2 SVGAGI. The germline V and J ends were trimmed by 6 bases and 13 bases, with 24 bases remaining between them.

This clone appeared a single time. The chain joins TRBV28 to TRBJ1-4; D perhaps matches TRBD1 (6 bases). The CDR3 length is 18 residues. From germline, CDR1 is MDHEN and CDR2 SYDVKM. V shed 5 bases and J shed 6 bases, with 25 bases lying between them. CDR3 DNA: TGTGCCAGCAGTAGCTCCGGGGTAGGGGGTTTCGGGGATGAAAAACTGTTTTTT. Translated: CASSSSGVGGFGDEKLFF.

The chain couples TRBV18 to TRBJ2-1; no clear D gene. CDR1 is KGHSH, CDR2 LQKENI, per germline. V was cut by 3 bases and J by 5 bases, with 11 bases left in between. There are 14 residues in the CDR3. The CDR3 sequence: CASSPLSADNEQFF. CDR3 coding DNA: TGTGCCAGCTCACCCTTGTCCGCAGACAATGAGCAGTTCTTC.

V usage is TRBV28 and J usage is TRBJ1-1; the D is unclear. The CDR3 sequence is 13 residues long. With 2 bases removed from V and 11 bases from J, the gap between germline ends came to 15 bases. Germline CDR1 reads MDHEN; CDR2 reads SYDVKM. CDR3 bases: TGTGCCAGCAGTTTAAGAGCTACGGGTGAGGCTTTCTTT. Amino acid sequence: CASSLRATGEAFF. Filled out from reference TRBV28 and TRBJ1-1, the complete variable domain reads DVKVTQSSRYLVKRTGEKVFLECVQDMDHENMFWYRQDPGLGLRLIYFSYDVKMKEKGDIPEGYSVSREKKERFSLILESASTNQTSMYLCASSLRATGEAFFGQGTRLTVV.

The CDR3 coding sequence is TGTGCCAGCTTTCCCCTGGGACAGTCCTACAATGAGCAGTTCTTC. Its translation is CASFPLGQSYNEQFF. The chain employs TRBV28 and TRBJ2-1; 7 bases line up with TRBD1. The CDR3 runs to 15 residues. The trim removed 8 bases at V and 1 base at J, leaving 8 bases unmatched. Germline V CDR1 and CDR2: MDHEN, SYDVKM.

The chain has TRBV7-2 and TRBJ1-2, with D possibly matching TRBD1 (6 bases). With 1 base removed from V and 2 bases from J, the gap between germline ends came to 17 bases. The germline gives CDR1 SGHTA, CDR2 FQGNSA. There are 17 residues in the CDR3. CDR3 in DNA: TGTGCCAGCAGCTTAGGCACCCTCGGGGGGGCCAACTATGGCTACACCTTC. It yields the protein CASSLGTLGGANYGYTF. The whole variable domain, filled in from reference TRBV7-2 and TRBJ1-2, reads GAGVSQSPSNKVTEKGKDVELRCDPISGHTALYWYRQSLGQGLEFLIYFQGNSAPDKSGLPSDRFSAERTGGSVSTLTIQRTQQEDSAVYLCASSLGTLGGANYGYTFGSGTRLTVV.

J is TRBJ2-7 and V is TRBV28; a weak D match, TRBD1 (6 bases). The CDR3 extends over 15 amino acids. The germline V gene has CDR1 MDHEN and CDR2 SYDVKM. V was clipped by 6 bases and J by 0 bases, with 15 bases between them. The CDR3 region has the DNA TGTGCCAGCAGCCCGCCGGGGACATCCTCCTACGAGCAGTACTTC. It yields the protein CASSPPGTSSYEQYF.